This T cell receptor beta chain is from a study of T cell responses to AZD1222 COVID-19 vaccine. Study-wide results and limits: Donors were largely white British and mainly female; clonal diversity was possibly underestimated.

TCRdb's copy holds only in-frame clones and misses some; the assay was immunoSEQ multiplex PCR. The table records 180,000 or so clones, about 90% of them present only once. This CDR3 has 14 amino acids. V was cut by 11 bases and J by 4 bases, with 18 bases left in between. Germline CDR1 SNHLY, CDR2 FYNNEI. As concerns this clone: Its specificity is unknown.

Sequenced here: peripheral blood, sampled 28 days after the second AZD1222 dose. The rearrangement links TRBV2 to TRBJ2-1; D is perhaps TRBD1 (7 bases). The receptor was derived from an adult who received the AZD1222 COVID-19 vaccine. DNA for the CDR3: TGTGCCGGACTATACAGGGGTGGGTACAATGAGCAGTTCTTC. It specifies CAGLYRGGYNEQFF.